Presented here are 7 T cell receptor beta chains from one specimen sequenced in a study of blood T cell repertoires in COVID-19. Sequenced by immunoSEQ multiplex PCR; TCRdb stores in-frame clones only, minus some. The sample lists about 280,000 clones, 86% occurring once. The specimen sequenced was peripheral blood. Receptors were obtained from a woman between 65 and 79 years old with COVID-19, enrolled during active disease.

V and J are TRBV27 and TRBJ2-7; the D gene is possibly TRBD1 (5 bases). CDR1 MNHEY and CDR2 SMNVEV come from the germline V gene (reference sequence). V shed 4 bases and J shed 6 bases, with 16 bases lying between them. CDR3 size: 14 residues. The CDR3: CASSWGAGKREQYF. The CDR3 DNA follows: TGTGCCAGCAGTTGGGGCGCAGGGAAGCGCGAGCAGTACTTC.

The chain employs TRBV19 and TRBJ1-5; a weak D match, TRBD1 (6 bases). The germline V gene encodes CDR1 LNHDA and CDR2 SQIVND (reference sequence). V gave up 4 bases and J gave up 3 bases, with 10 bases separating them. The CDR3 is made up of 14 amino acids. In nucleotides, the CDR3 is TGTGCCAGTAGTACAACAGGGAACAATCAGCCCCAGCATTTT. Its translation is CASSTTGNNQPQHF.

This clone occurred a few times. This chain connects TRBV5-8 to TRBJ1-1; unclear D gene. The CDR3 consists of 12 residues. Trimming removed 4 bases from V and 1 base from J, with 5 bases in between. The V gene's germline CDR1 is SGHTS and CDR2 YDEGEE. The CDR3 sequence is CASSPRNTEAFF. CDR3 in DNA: TGTGCCAGCAGCCCCAGGAACACTGAAGCTTTCTTT.

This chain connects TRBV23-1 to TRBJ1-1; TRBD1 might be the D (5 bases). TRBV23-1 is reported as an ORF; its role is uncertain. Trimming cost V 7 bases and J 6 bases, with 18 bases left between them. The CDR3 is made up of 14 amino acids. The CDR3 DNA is TGCGCCAGCACCTCCCTAAGGGTGACAGCTGAAGCTTTCTTT. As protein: CASTSLRVTAEAFF.

CDR3 region: CASSTTGGETQYF. CDR3 coding DNA: TGTGCCAGCAGTACGACAGGGGGAGAGACCCAGTACTTC. The chain links TRBV12-3 or TRBV12-4 to TRBJ2-5; 9 bases are shared with TRBD1. CDR3 length: 13 residues. After removal of 5 bases from V and 4 bases from J, the junction contained 2 bases not matched to a gene.

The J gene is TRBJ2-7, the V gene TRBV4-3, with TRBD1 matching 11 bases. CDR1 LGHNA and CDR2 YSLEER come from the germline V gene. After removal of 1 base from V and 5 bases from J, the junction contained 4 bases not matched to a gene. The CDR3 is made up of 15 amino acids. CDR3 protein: CASSQVWGQGDEQYF. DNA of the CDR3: TGCGCCAGCAGCCAAGTTTGGGGACAGGGGGACGAGCAGTACTTC.

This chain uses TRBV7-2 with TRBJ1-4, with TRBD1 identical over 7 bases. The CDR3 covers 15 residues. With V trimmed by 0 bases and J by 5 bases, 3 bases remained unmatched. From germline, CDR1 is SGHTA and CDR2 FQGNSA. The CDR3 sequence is CASSLAKGANEKLFF. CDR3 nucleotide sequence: TGTGCCAGCAGCTTAGCGAAGGGGGCGAATGAAAAACTGTTTTTT.